The clone carrying this TCR beta chain ranks as medium-sized. Its cognate antigen is unknown. The data were obtained in a study of T cell repertoires in aging, cancer and after chemotherapy. Study background: Donor ages fell into six groups from 30 or younger up to 70 or older. The whole study produced a dataset of roughly 8.6 million TCR reads. Glioblastoma patients receiving temozolomide-based therapy gave paired samples before and after chemotherapy.

A mixed TRB-A/B primer pool amplified rearranged TRB by multiplex touch-down PCR. TCRdb passed the multiplex PCR reads through MiXCR, listing each CDR3 protein once. The table includes roughly 1,300 distinct CDR3 sequences, less than 25% detected once. The junction had 15 bases not matched to a gene; V was cut back by 6 bases and J by 4 bases. There are 17 residues in the CDR3. Per the germline V gene, CDR1 is MNHEY and CDR2 is SMNVEV (reference sequence). General study findings and limits: In cancer patients, declining TCR diversity with age involved lost richness and lost evenness.

Amplification of TCR beta used genomic DNA extracted from peripheral blood. The rearrangement joins TRBV27 to TRBJ2-1; TRBD2 matches 7 bases. This sequence was found in a human donor with a solid tumor. What was sequenced was blood. DNA for the CDR3: TGTGCCAGCAGCCATAAAGTCGGAGCGGGGAAGTACAATGAGCAGTTCTTC. Translating it yields CASSHKVGAGKYNEQFF.